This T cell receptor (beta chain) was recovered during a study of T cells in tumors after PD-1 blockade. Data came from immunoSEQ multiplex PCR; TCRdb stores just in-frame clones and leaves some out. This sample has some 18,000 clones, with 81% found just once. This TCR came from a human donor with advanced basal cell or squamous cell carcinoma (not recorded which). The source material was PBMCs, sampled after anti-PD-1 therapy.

DNA for the CDR3: TGTGCCAGCAGGGGGGACGCGTCAGGGCTGGAGACCCAGTACTTC. Residues: CASRGDASGLETQYF. The chain combines TRBV6-5 with TRBJ2-5; tentatively, D is TRBD1 or TRBD2 (5 bases each). The CDR3 length is 15 residues. Germline CDR1 reads MNHEY; CDR2 reads SVGAGI. The V and J ends lost 6 bases and 5 bases respectively, with 19 bases between them.